The 8 T cell receptor beta chains below come from one sample, sequenced in a study of cytotoxic CD8 clonotypes in ibrutinib-treated CLL. TCRdb's table, derived via immunoSEQ multiplex PCR, lists solely in-frame clones and lacks some. The table has 25,000 to 30,000 clones, approximately 57% seen once. The specimen was PBMCs, collected before ibrutinib treatment. All receptors derive from a human donor with chronic lymphocytic leukemia.

This chain uses TRBV15 with TRBJ2-1; D might be TRBD1 (6 bases). CDR1 LNHNV and CDR2 YYDKDF come from the germline V gene (reference sequence). The CDR3 has 14 residues. V shed 2 bases and J shed 3 bases, with 8 bases lying between them. CDR3 coding DNA: TGTGCCACCAGCAGAACGGACAGCTACAATGAGCAGTTCTTC. Its translation is CATSRTDSYNEQFF. The complete variable domain, with remaining parts taken from reference TRBV15 and TRBJ2-1, reads DAMVIQNPRYQVTQFGKPVTLSCSQTLNHNVMYWYQQKSSQAPKLLFHYYDKDFNNEADTPDNFQSRRPNTSFCFLDIRSPGLGDTAMYLCATSRTDSYNEQFFGPGTRLTVL.

This clone was found a few times. This chain connects TRBV4-1 to TRBJ1-6; TRBD1 is a possible D gene (5 bases). V dropped 4 bases and J dropped 12 bases, with 10 bases sitting between them. The CDR3 has 12 residues. Germline V CDR1 and CDR2: MGHRA, YSYEKL. CDR3 DNA sequence: TGCGCCAGCAGCCCCGGGGGTGGACCCCTCCACTTT. Encoded protein: CASSPGGGPLHF.

V gene TRBV18 combines with J gene TRBJ1-5; 7 positions match TRBD1. Germline values: CDR1 KGHSH, CDR2 LQKENI. Trimming cost V 6 bases and J 3 bases; bases outside gene matches: 2. This CDR3 comprises 13 residues. The DNA of the CDR3 is TGTGCCAGCTCCGGGACAGTCAATCAGCCCCAGCATTTT. Translation gives CASSGTVNQPQHF.

The chain recombines TRBV19 with TRBJ2-7, with D perhaps matching TRBD1 (6 bases). Trimming removed 3 bases from V and 4 bases from J, with 16 bases in between. This CDR3 spans 15 amino acids. CDR1 is LNHDA and CDR2 is SQIVND in the germline V gene (reference sequence). Here the CDR3 DNA reads TGTGCCAGTAGTATCTATGGGGGCGGACGTTACGAGCAGTACTTC. It translates to CASSIYGGGRYEQYF. Variable domain in full (rest from reference TRBV19 and TRBJ2-7): DGGITQSPKYLFRKEGQNVTLSCEQNLNHDAMYWYRQDPGQGLRLIYYSQIVNDFQKGDIAEGYSVSREKKESFPLTVTSAQKNPTAFYLCASSIYGGGRYEQYFGPGTRLTVT.

This clone was observed a few times. J is TRBJ1-5 and V is TRBV10-3; the D gene is possibly TRBD1 (5 bases). The V end lost 6 bases, the J end lost 1 base, and 7 bases lay between the germline ends. The CDR3 runs 13 residues. In germline, CDR1 is ENHRY, CDR2 SYGVKD. CDR3 bases: TGTGCCATCAGGCGGGACAGCAATCAGCCCCAGCATTTT. Translation: CAIRRDSNQPQHF.

Concerning this clone itself: This sample includes further DNA sequences coding for the same CDR3. The rearrangement uses TRBV5-1 and TRBJ1-5; no clear D. Germline V lookup: CDR1 SGHRS, CDR2 YFSETQ. V lost 0 bases to trimming and J lost 4 bases, with 8 bases between them. The CDR3 sequence is 14 residues long. The DNA of the CDR3 is TGCGCCAGCAGCTTGGCCCCGGGTAATCAGCCCCAGCATTTT. It yields the protein CASSLAPGNQPQHF.

V is TRBV18 and J is TRBJ1-2, with D possibly matching TRBD1 (6 bases). The length of the CDR3 is 14 residues. V dropped 2 bases and J dropped 2 bases, with 9 bases sitting between them. Germline lookup yields CDR1 KGHSH and CDR2 LQKENI. The DNA of the CDR3 is TGTGCCAGCTCACCATACAGGGTCAACTATGGCTACACCTTC. This sequence encodes CASSPYRVNYGYTF.

This clone was seen just once. This sequence joins TRBV9 and TRBJ2-3, with 7 bases aligning to TRBD2. CDR1 and CDR2 (germline): SGDLS, YYNGEE. The length of the CDR3 is 15 residues. V shed 0 bases, J shed 6 bases, and the junction held 7 bases outside the gene matches. CDR3 in amino acids: CASSVEWAGVDTQYF. CDR3 sequence (DNA): TGTGCCAGCAGCGTAGAGTGGGCGGGAGTGGATACGCAGTATTTT.